This is a list of T cell receptor beta chains from one sample in a study of blood T cell repertoires in COVID-19. This table comes from immunoSEQ multiplex PCR, and its TCRdb copy is limited to in-frame clones, with some not included. In the table there are around 71,000 clones, 75% to 90% of which are singletons. Sequencing was carried out using peripheral blood. These receptor sequences come from a man at least 80 years old with acute or convalescent COVID-19. The CDR3 runs from the conserved cysteine through the conserved F or W. D genes are given only for firm matches. Clone size is not always given. Where it is, it says once, few, many or a class for expanded clones.

-	TRBJ2-5	TRBV3-1/TRBV3-2	TRBD1	CASSGDRGQETQYF
few	TRBJ1-5	TRBV28	TRBD1	CASSSPGQFNQPQHF
-	TRBJ1-1	TRBV24-1	-	CATSQQGNTEAFF
-	TRBJ2-4	TRBV4-3	TRBD1	CASSQERTGANIQYF
-	TRBJ2-3	TRBV4-3	-	CASSQDPRGTISTDTQYF
-	TRBJ1-1	TRBV30	-	CAWRRESEAFF
-	TRBJ2-7	TRBV14	TRBD1	CASSQEDRVQQYF
-	TRBJ2-5	TRBV3-1/TRBV3-2	-	CASSQEGTETQYF
-	TRBJ1-2	TRBV18	-	CASSPRASDGYTF
-	TRBJ2-2	TRBV11-3	-	CASSPNRDTGELFF
-	TRBJ1-5	TRBV20-1	-	CSASAGLTQPQHF
-	TRBJ1-2	TRBV30	TRBD1	CAWIGNQAGGQGYYGYTF
-	TRBJ2-7	TRBV10-3	TRBD2	CAISESKLLSGRTYEQYF
few	TRBJ1-2	TRBV19	TRBD1	CASRGQDLYGYTF
-	TRBJ2-3	TRBV19	TRBD2	CASIPSGRTDTQYF
-	TRBJ1-2	TRBV7-2	-	CASSLTAEYGYTF
-	TRBJ2-5	TRBV12-3/TRBV12-4	-	CASSATGSETQYF
-	TRBJ2-5	TRBV7-9	-	CASSDLETQYF
-	TRBJ1-2	TRBV14	-	CASSQLTGLGGYTF
-	TRBJ2-7	TRBV5-6	TRBD1	CASSISQGWEQYF
-	TRBJ2-2	TRBV27	TRBD1	CASRTGTANTGELFF
once	TRBJ2-1	TRBV28	TRBD1	CASSLPGGLPGHKFNEQFF
-	TRBJ2-3	TRBV10-3	-	CAAETEQKSTDTQYF
-	TRBJ2-7	TRBV28	-	CASSLGFRGGPLYF
-	TRBJ1-5	TRBV6-2/TRBV6-3	-	CASSYFRINQPQHF
-	TRBJ1-5	TRBV28	TRBD1	CASSKTGGRVQHF
-	TRBJ1-1	TRBV12-5	-	CASGLSISNTEAFF
-	TRBJ1-6	TRBV28	-	CASAPRDYTTPLHF
-	TRBJ1-1	TRBV7-9	TRBD1	CASSSGTENTEAFF
once	TRBJ1-5	TRBV30	TRBD1	CAFLDRASNQPQHF
-	TRBJ2-7	TRBV7-8	TRBD1	CASSLVRDRDYLLRYEQYF
once	TRBJ1-4	TRBV24-1	TRBD1	CATSDPTGPDEKLFF
-	TRBJ2-5	TRBV6-6	TRBD2	CASRLAGEGETQYF
-	TRBJ1-1	TRBV30	TRBD1	CARGQGGTEAFF
-	TRBJ1-5	TRBV6-1	-	CASSDGVDQPQHF
-	TRBJ1-1	TRBV25-1	-	CASNLGVGTEAFF
-	TRBJ1-3	TRBV3-1/TRBV3-2	-	CASRPQGYGNTIYF
-	TRBJ2-5	TRBV12-3/TRBV12-4	TRBD1	CASISDREETQYF
-	TRBJ2-3	TRBV19	-	CASSPDRRDTQYF
-	TRBJ1-6	TRBV6-1	TRBD1	CASSEALTGARGNSPLHF
-	TRBJ1-1	TRBV6-5	-	CASTGHRNTEAFF
-	TRBJ2-7	TRBV11-2	-	CASSLVEGAYEQYF
-	TRBJ2-3	TRBV3-1/TRBV3-2	TRBD2	CASSQDLGSGLADTQYF
once	TRBJ1-1	TRBV7-2	-	CASSPGLNTEAFF
-	TRBJ1-5	TRBV6-2/TRBV6-3	-	CASSNQGSNQPQHF
-	TRBJ2-3	TRBV5-1	TRBD2	CASSPSGGSTDTQYF
once	TRBJ2-3	TRBV27	TRBD2	CASTIGLAGDTQYF
-	TRBJ1-3	TRBV5-8	-	CASSLVSGVTGNTIYF
-	TRBJ1-4	TRBV5-4	TRBD1	CASSSTGQGMTNEKLFF
-	TRBJ2-5	TRBV6-1	-	CASSEGGRDQYF
-	TRBJ2-1	TRBV5-1	TRBD2	CASSLAVTGTINNEQFF
-	TRBJ1-5	TRBV6-2/TRBV6-3	-	CASSPNRGRDQPQHF